These 3 T cell receptor beta chains were all obtained from the same sample, sequenced in a study of blood T cell repertoires in COVID-19. The assay was immunoSEQ multiplex PCR, and TCRdb's table has in-frame clones only and misses some. The top ten clones hold 4.8% of a sample with some 200,000 clones, over 75% of them seen once. The specimen was peripheral blood. The receptor set was obtained from a woman aged 40 to 55 with acute or convalescent COVID-19.

This chain links TRBV27 with TRBJ1-6; 7 positions match TRBD1. V dropped 6 bases and J dropped 7; count of bases not matched to a gene: 6. Germline V gene lookup returns CDR1 MNHEY and CDR2 SMNVEV (reference sequence). This CDR3 has 14 amino acids. The CDR3 here is CASSPGTDNSPLHF. The CDR3 nucleotides are TGTGCCAGCAGCCCCGGGACAGACAATTCACCCCTCCACTTT.

The rearrangement joins TRBV4-1 to TRBJ1-1; weak D call: TRBD1 (6 bases). V was pared by 0 bases and J by 1 base, with 15 bases between. This CDR3 is built from 17 residues. CDR1 and CDR2 from the germline V gene are MGHRA and YSYEKL. CDR3 sequence (DNA): TGCGCCAGCAGCCAAGATCGACGAGTCAGGGGGAACACTGAAGCTTTCTTT. It is translated as CASSQDRRVRGNTEAFF.

This chain joins TRBV29-1 and TRBJ2-3, with D possibly TRBD1 on 6 matching bases. V shed 3 bases and J shed 8 bases, with 12 bases lying between them. Germline values: CDR1 SQVTM, CDR2 ANQGSEA. CDR3 size: 12 residues. The CDR3 region has the DNA TGCAGCGTTGATGTTGGGGGCGGTACGCAGTATTTT. Its translation: CSVDVGGGTQYF.